The present entry profiles one TCR beta chain with its context. The CDR3 has 12 residues. Germline V gene data show CDR1 as SQVTM and CDR2 as ANQGSEA. Trimming shortened V by 5 bases and J by 2 bases, and 10 bases separated the two germline ends. Original handling: It was from reference gene primer amplification that nucleated cell counts were estimated. Assay: immunoSEQ multiplex PCR; the TCRdb copy retains only in-frame clones and omits some. That table furnishes V, J and clone size, whereas the DNA furnished D and trimming. The table lists 200,000 to 300,000 clones, 70% to 85% of them singletons. The sample comes from a study of blood T cell repertoires in COVID-19. Across the whole study: Donors in the United States, Italy and Spain gave samples during acute or convalescent COVID-19. From T cells, B-cell-depleted T cells, or PBMCs came the material, which was cDNA or gDNA.

The V gene is TRBV29-1, the J gene TRBJ2-7; D gene unclear. The sequencing input was peripheral blood. The sequence derives from a woman aged 80 or over with acute or convalescent COVID-19. The DNA for the CDR3 is TGCAGCGTTACCAAGAGTACCTACGAGCAGTACTTC. Protein sequence: CSVTKSTYEQYF.